The 2 T cell receptor beta chains below come from one sample, sequenced in a study of OX40 agonist ivuxolimab in advanced cancers. The repertoire was sequenced with immunoSEQ multiplex PCR; TCRdb's copy has only in-frame clones and lacks some. The sample has tens of thousands of clones; under 75% are singletons. The material sequenced was CD4+ or CD8+ T cells sorted from blood, taken in a trial of the OX40 agonist ivuxolimab. These TCRs come from an adult with an advanced solid tumor such as melanoma, head and neck, liver or kidney cancer.

V gene TRBV6-5 combines with J gene TRBJ2-3; no firm D call. CDR1 and CDR2 (germline): MNHEY, SVGAGI. This CDR3 is built from 12 residues. V was cut by 5 bases and J by 5 bases, with 8 bases left in between. CDR3 protein: CASSIGGDTQYF. The CDR3 coding sequence is TGTGCCAGCAGTATAGGTGGAGATACGCAGTATTTT.

DNA of the CDR3: TGTGCCAGCAGCTTCGACGTCACAGATACGCAGTATTTT. It specifies CASSFDVTDTQYF. The rearrangement links TRBV7-9 to TRBJ2-3; D remains unclear. Germline values: CDR1 SEHNR, CDR2 FQNEAQ (reference sequence). Trimming stripped 3 bases from V and 2 bases from J, with 6 bases between. The CDR3 extends over 13 amino acids.